This paragraph covers one T cell receptor (beta chain) sequence. Antigen: not known. This specimen belongs to a study of identical twins. TCRdb reanalysed the 5' RACE reads using MiXCR and keeps one entry per CDR3 protein. In the table there are some 690,000 distinct CDR3 sequences, 21% of which are singletons. The CDR3 spans 11 residues. Trimming cost V 7 bases and J 6 bases; bases outside gene matches: 3. Study observations and caveats: Monozygotic twin pairs showed more out-of-frame TCR alpha sharing than models estimated.

The same sample was also used in a study of T cells expressing NK-cell markers.

The sequenced material came from PBMCs. The V gene is TRBV12-3 or TRBV12-4, the J gene TRBJ2-7; TRBD1 aligns across 7 bases. The receptor was isolated from a woman between 18 and 30 years old in good health. In nucleotides, the CDR3 is TGTGCCAGCAATAGGGGGCTCGAGCAGTACTTC. Translation gives CASNRGLEQYF.